The sequence of this T cell receptor (beta chain) was determined in a study of T cell responses to AZD1222 COVID-19 vaccine (dated by TCRdb to the early 2020s). With respect to the entire study: AZD1222 recipients given second doses at about 4 weeks or at about 12 weeks were pooled, since spike-specific TCR depth and breadth were not found to differ between the two schedules. A total of about 230 trial participants underwent TCR sequencing, of whom approximately 210 received two doses of AZD1222 and about 26 received two doses of the MenACWY control vaccine. Trial participants were enrolled by age into subgroups of 18-55, 56-69 and 70-plus years, and about 150, 27 and 61 TCR-sequenced participants, respectively, were included in these subgroups. Beyond this particular receptor, the publication reports: CD4 TCRs associated with the vaccine covered the entire spike protein, and the dominant responses were in regions 160-218 and 743-854. In the small 56-69-year group, the increase in depth fell short of significance, most likely because of low power. Spike-specific TCR breadth and depth rose significantly after two AZD1222 doses compared with day 0 and with MenACWY recipients. Participants were mostly white British and included more females than males, and it was suggested by the authors that clonal diversity may have been underestimated. Reportedly, almost half of the unique spike-specific TCRs recognized epitopes lying outside the regions that are mutated in the B.1.351 and B.1.1.7 variants. Because no samples from the day 14 peak response were available, repertoires could be characterized only after the peak T cell response. Only a handful of AZD1222 recipients were SARS-CoV-2 seropositive at baseline, limiting conclusions about previously exposed vaccinees.

From its cysteine to its phenylalanine, the CDR3 spans 13 amino acids. Only CDR3 DNA is held: 39 bases, read in frame from base 1. In the germline V gene, CDR1 corresponds to SGHTA and CDR2 to FQGNSA. The junction carries 6 bases between V and J, which are trimmed by 1 base and 3 bases respectively. The CDR3 regions of human TCRbeta chains were analyzed by immunosequencing. Per the source publication's procedure: Repertoire TCRs were matched against a reference library of SARS-CoV-2-specific TCRs generated with the MIRA antigen-specificity platform. Breadth was defined as the fraction of unique TCRs that were SARS-CoV-2-associated. Depth was defined as the fraction of total T cells that were SARS-CoV-2-associated. Each spike-specific TCR was assigned to its reactive spike region and to a CD4 or CD8 class using the MIRA data. Log10-transformed breadth and depth values were compared by one-way ANOVA with Sidak's multiple comparisons tests. TCRdb took over this immuneACCESS table, retaining in-frame rearrangements with V and J assigned. Such tables are incomplete; in checked studies, under half of the missing clones stem from an unresolved V gene, and the remainder is unexplained. V, J and clone size reflect that table, while D and trimming were determined from the DNA. This sample gives 100,000 to 150,000 clones in total; around 90% of them show up just once. The ten most abundant clones make up around 8% of the sample.

This sample's time point label indicates: baseline before first vaccination. Vaccinee samples came from UK trials COV001 and COV002, including a single-blind randomized controlled phase 2/3 trial of AZD1222 (ChAdOx1 nCoV-19) in healthy adults. Trial participant PBMC samples were collected at day 0 and day 28 after the second dose for TCRbeta chain sequencing. This clone was observed a few times. Its antigen remains unidentified. Per-nucleotide qualities are absent, and no much larger clonotype sits a single base away. The sequenced sample was peripheral blood, obtained on day 0 of AZD1222 vaccination. This sequence was found in an adult in good health. This sequence uses TRBV7-2 and TRBJ1-1; the D gene remains uncertain. Here the CDR3 is given as CASSLGGDTEAFF. The sequence in DNA is TGTGCCAGCAGCTTAGGAGGTGACACTGAAGCTTTCTTT.